The 8 T cell receptor beta chains listed next were all sequenced from one sample in a study of cytomegalovirus exposure and HLA in healthy donors. Primers included in the PCR were 60 Vbeta and 13 Jbeta primers. The data were produced by immunoSEQ multiplex PCR, yet TCRdb's version contains in-frame clones alone and is incomplete. Of 190,000 or so clones listed, about four fifths were seen once; the top ten hold over 1.5%. The sequenced sample consisted of PBMCs. These receptors all stem from a girl between 10 and 17 years old in good health and CMV-seropositive.

This chain joins TRBV9 and TRBJ1-1; D is undetermined. Germline loops: CDR1 SGDLS, CDR2 YYNGEE. The length of the CDR3 is 14 residues. Trimming removed 0 bases at V and 11 bases at J, with 17 bases between. Here the CDR3 DNA reads TGTGCCAGCAGCGTAGGAAAGGAGAGCCTAGGCGCTTTCTTT. Translation gives CASSVGKESLGAFF. Full variable domain (missing parts from reference TRBV9 and TRBJ1-1): DSGVTQTPKHLITATGQRVTLRCSPRSGDLSVYWYQQSLDQGLQFLIQYYNGEERAKGNILERFSAQQFPDLHSELNLSSLELGDSALYFCASSVGKESLGAFFGQGTRLTVV.

This clone has only a few counts. The chain couples TRBV4-3 to TRBJ2-7; 8 bases line up with TRBD1. V lost 1 base, J lost 2 bases, and 7 bases stayed unmatched. The length of the CDR3 is 16 residues. Per germline, CDR1 LGHNA and CDR2 YSLEER. CDR3 loop: CASSQVLGQGPYEQYF. As DNA, the CDR3 is TGCGCCAGCAGCCAAGTTCTAGGACAGGGTCCCTACGAGCAGTACTTC.

This chain connects TRBV28 to TRBJ2-5; the D gene is possibly TRBD2 (6 bases). Per germline, CDR1 MDHEN and CDR2 SYDVKM. The length of the CDR3 is 16 residues. Trimming stripped 4 bases from V and 3 bases from J, with 18 bases between. CDR3 DNA sequence: TGTGCCAGCAGTTCCCCGAGTGAGGCTAGCGAAGAGACCCAGTACTTC. Residues: CASSSPSEASEETQYF.

This chain links TRBV5-1 with TRBJ2-3, with D perhaps TRBD2 (6 bases). Germline V gives CDR1 SGHRS, CDR2 YFSETQ. CDR3 length: 12 amino acids. Trimming stripped 4 bases from V and 9 bases from J, with 12 bases between. The CDR3 sequence is CASSLLGRTQYF. The CDR3 nucleotides are TGCGCCAGCAGCCTCCTTGGGAGGACGCAGTATTTT.

This chain joins TRBV5-8 and TRBJ2-7; 9 bases line up with TRBD1. The length of the CDR3 is 14 residues. With V trimmed by 4 bases and J by 3 bases, 5 bases remained unmatched. CDR1 is SGHTS and CDR2 is YDEGEE in the germline V gene. CDR3 protein: CASSTGGDVYEQYF. The CDR3, as DNA: TGTGCCAGCAGCACAGGGGGCGACGTCTACGAGCAGTACTTC.

The rearrangement joins TRBV13 to TRBJ2-7; 9 nucleotides align to TRBD1. Germline lookup yields CDR1 PRHDT and CDR2 FYEKMQ (reference sequence). The CDR3 is made up of 18 amino acids. With 3 bases clipped from V and 3 bases from J, the junction kept 15 bases outside the gene matches. The CDR3 here is CASSFAVRTGTGYYEQYF. The CDR3 bases are TGTGCCAGCAGCTTTGCCGTTCGGACCGGGACAGGGTACTACGAGCAGTACTTC. Together with reference TRBV13 and TRBJ2-7, the CDR3 gives the full variable domain: AAGVIQSPRHLIKEKRETATLKCYPIPRHDTVYWYQQGPGQDPQFLISFYEKMQSDKGSIPDRFSAQQFSDYHSELNMSSLELGDSALYFCASSFAVRTGTGYYEQYFGPGTRLTVT.

In its sample, this clone was seen once. The chain has TRBV23-1 and TRBJ1-6, with TRBD1 matching 8 bases. TRBV23-1 has ORF status, its function being uncertain. V shed 0 bases and J 1 base; nucleotides not matched to a gene: 11. The CDR3 length is 20 residues. The CDR3 DNA reads as TGCGCCAGCAGTCAATCGAGGACAGGGAGAGTGATATCCTATAATTCACCCCTCCACTTT. Protein: CASSQSRTGRVISYNSPLHF.

This clone was found a few times. This chain connects TRBV6-1 to TRBJ2-1, with D perhaps TRBD2 (6 bases). The CDR3 covers 14 residues. From germline, CDR1 is MNHNS and CDR2 SASEGT. The V end was cut by 2 bases, the J end by 9 bases, with 14 bases between. The CDR3 coding sequence is TGTGCCAGCAGTGAAAGGGGAGGCCCAATTGAGCAGTTCTTC. Translation gives CASSERGGPIEQFF.